One sample yielded the 23 T cell receptor beta chains listed below, sequenced in a study of T cell responses to AZD1222 COVID-19 vaccine. Method: immunoSEQ multiplex PCR; TCRdb's copy keeps in-frame clones and lacks some. This table holds about 110,000 clones, around 90% found once. The sequencing here drew on peripheral blood, taken on day 0 of AZD1222 vaccination. These receptors originate from an adult in good health.

V and J are TRBV7-2 and TRBJ2-3; D ambiguous. This CDR3 is built from 13 residues. Trimming took 6 bases from V and 6 from J, leaving 13 bases between them. Germline CDR1 is SGHTA and CDR2 is FQGNSA. CDR3 bases: TGTGCCAGCAGTCGTGCTAAGGCGGATACGCAGTATTTT. It encodes CASSRAKADTQYF.

The V call is TRBV5-1, the J call TRBJ1-5; perhaps TRBD1 as D (6 bases). This CDR3 region has 15 residues. Looked up from germline, CDR1 is SGHRS and CDR2 is YFSETQ. V dropped 2 bases and J dropped 5 bases, with 14 bases sitting between them. CDR3 nucleotides: TGCGCCAGCAGCTTAACAGGGCGGGGGGATCAGCCCCAGCATTTT. Protein sequence: CASSLTGRGDQPQHF.

The chain joins TRBV27 to TRBJ1-5; tentative D call: TRBD1 (5 bases). V lost 4 bases and J 0 bases, leaving 10 bases between the germline ends. CDR3 length: 15 residues. Germline-derived CDR1 and CDR2 are MNHEY and SMNVEV (reference sequence). This CDR3 reads CASSSTVYSNQPQHF. DNA of the CDR3: TGTGCCAGCAGTTCGACAGTTTATAGCAATCAGCCCCAGCATTTT.

The chain employs TRBV19 and TRBJ1-1, with D possibly being TRBD1 (5 bases). The V end was cut by 8 bases, the J end by 5 bases, with 21 bases between. Germline V gives CDR1 LNHDA, CDR2 SQIVND (reference sequence). The CDR3 has 15 residues. The DNA of the CDR3 is TGTGCCAGTCGCGCGACACGGGGCGCAAGGACTGAAGCTTTCTTT. Translating it yields CASRATRGARTEAFF.

The chain employs TRBV7-6 and TRBJ1-1; 7 bases match TRBD1. Germline CDR1 is SGHVS and CDR2 is FNYEAQ. This CDR3 region has 15 residues. Trimming took 5 bases from V and 5 from J; bases not matched to a gene: 11. CDR3 coding DNA: TGTGCCAGCAGCACTCGAGGGCAGGGGGGGACTGAAGCTTTCTTT. As protein: CASSTRGQGGTEAFF.

This clone was recorded a few times. The CDR3 bases are TGTGCCAGCAGCTTGAGTCGGGGGGCCACCGGGGAGCTGTTTTTT. Protein sequence: CASSLSRGATGELFF. V and J are TRBV5-4 and TRBJ2-2, with D possibly TRBD2 on 7 matching bases. The CDR3 loop spans 15 amino acids. V shed 1 base and J shed 4 bases, with 11 bases lying between them. Germline V gene data show CDR1 as SGHNT and CDR2 as YYREEE (reference sequence). The full variable domain, rest sourced from reference TRBV5-4 and TRBJ2-2, is ETGVTQSPTHLIKTRGQQVTLRCSSQSGHNTVSWYQQALGQGPQFIFQYYREEENGRGNFPPRFSGLQFPNYSSELNVNALELDDSALYLCASSLSRGATGELFFGEGSRLTVL.

The J gene is TRBJ2-1, the V gene TRBV6-5; D unresolved. V dropped 6 bases and J dropped 3 bases, with 9 bases sitting between them. The CDR3 consists of 13 residues. Germline V gives CDR1 MNHEY, CDR2 SVGAGI. In DNA form, the CDR3 reads TGTGCCAGCAGGGAGTTTCGCTACAATGAGCAGTTCTTC. Residues: CASREFRYNEQFF.

In its sample, this clone was seen once. The chain has TRBV21-1 and TRBJ2-7; the table assigns TRBD1, which was not confirmed against the DNA. TRBV21-1 is a documented pseudogene. The CDR3 covers 15 residues. The CDR3 DNA reads TGTGCCAGCCCCCCGGTTGACAAGAGCTCCTACGAGCAGTACTTC. Translated: CASPPVDKSSYEQYF.

The chain's CDR3 is CASGLYNQPQHF. CDR3 bases: TGTGCCAGCGGGTTATACAATCAGCCCCAGCATTTT. V and J are TRBV27 and TRBJ1-5; no definite D call. CDR3 length: 12 amino acids. From germline, CDR1 is MNHEY and CDR2 SMNVEV (reference sequence). Trimming left V 8 bases short and J 3 bases short, with 8 bases between.

The chain combines TRBV14 with TRBJ2-3, with a possible D match to TRBD2 (5 bases). There are 13 residues in the CDR3. Germline CDR1 is SGHDN and CDR2 is FVKESK. Deletions cut 0 bases from V and 8 bases from J, with 9 bases between. The CDR3 reads CASSQDYAGTQYF. Written as DNA, the CDR3 is TGTGCCAGCAGCCAAGATTACGCGGGTACGCAGTATTTT.

The chain combines TRBV13 with TRBJ1-1; D is uncertain. Trimming pared 5 bases from V and 0 bases from J, leaving 10 bases between. The CDR3 runs to 14 residues. Germline CDR1 reads PRHDT; CDR2 reads FYEKMQ (reference sequence). The CDR3 loop reads CASSPRGVNTEAFF. In nucleotides, the CDR3 is TGTGCCAGCAGCCCCCGTGGGGTGAACACTGAAGCTTTCTTT.

The V and J genes are TRBV28 and TRBJ2-3; D ambiguous. V was shortened by 1 base and J by 4 bases, with 3 bases between the two germline ends. The CDR3 runs 12 residues. In germline, CDR1 is MDHEN, CDR2 SYDVKM. The CDR3 coding sequence is TGTGCCAGCAGTTTATCTTCAGATACGCAGTATTTT. This gives the protein CASSLSSDTQYF.

The chain uses TRBV5-8 and TRBJ2-3; the D is unclear. The germline CDR1 and CDR2 sequences are SGHTS and YDEGEE. This CDR3 region has 10 residues. The V gene lost 6 bases and the J gene lost 6 bases, with 5 bases spanning the gap. CDR3 protein: CASTRDTQYF. Here the CDR3 DNA reads TGTGCCAGCACGAGGGATACGCAGTATTTT.

The V call is TRBV6-2 or TRBV6-3, the J call TRBJ2-5; perhaps TRBD1 as D (5 bases). The CDR3 contains 15 residues. The germline V gene encodes CDR1 MNHEY and CDR2 SVGEGT. V was pared by 0 bases and J by 2 bases, with 10 bases between. The CDR3 protein is CASSYSRTPQETQYF. In nucleotides, the CDR3 is TGTGCCAGCAGTTACTCCCGGACACCTCAAGAGACCCAGTACTTC.

This rearrangement joins TRBV6-5 to TRBJ1-4; D perhaps matches TRBD1 (6 bases). Germline V lookup: CDR1 MNHEY, CDR2 SVGAGI. Trimming took off 6 bases at V and 8 bases at J, with 16 bases between the two ends. This CDR3 is 14 amino acids long. Here the CDR3 reads CASSFGPGEEKLFF. CDR3 sequence (DNA): TGTGCCAGCAGCTTCGGCCCAGGGGAGGAAAAACTGTTTTTT.

This clone appeared once. The chain has TRBV12-3 or TRBV12-4 and TRBJ2-4; D is ambiguous. V was trimmed by 6 bases and J by 6 bases, leaving 6 bases between them. The CDR3 extends over 11 amino acids. The CDR3 is CASSLTNIQYF. The CDR3 DNA is TGTGCCAGCAGCCTCACAAACATTCAGTACTTC.

J is TRBJ2-3 and V is TRBV4-1; a weak D match, TRBD2 (5 bases). Between the trimmed V and J ends, which lost 1 base and 1 base, there was a span of 6 bases. The germline CDR1 and CDR2 sequences are MGHRA and YSYEKL. The CDR3 spans 14 residues. The CDR3 coding sequence is TGCGCCAGCAGCCAAGGACTACGCACAGATACGCAGTATTTT. Residues: CASSQGLRTDTQYF.

The V gene is TRBV18, the J gene TRBJ1-3; D uncertain. This CDR3 is 15 amino acids long. V was shortened by 3 bases and J by 0 bases, with 9 bases between the two germline ends. Germline CDR1 reads KGHSH; CDR2 reads LQKENI. CDR3 DNA: TGTGCCAGCTCACCGATGCGGTCCTCTGGAAACACCATATATTTT. This gives the protein CASSPMRSSGNTIYF.

This clone has more than one count but fewer than ten. This chain joins TRBV21-1 and TRBJ2-7; TRBD2, the table's D call, lacks a check against the DNA. TRBV21-1 counts as a pseudogene. This CDR3 comprises 19 residues. The CDR3, as DNA: TGTGCCAGCAGCAAAGTTGGCGGGCTAGTTCTAGCGGAATCCTACGAGCAGTACTTC. It yields the protein CASSKVGGLVLAESYEQYF.

The chain employs TRBV12-3 or TRBV12-4 and TRBJ2-2; D is unclear. This CDR3 region has 12 residues. The germline V and J ends were trimmed by 5 bases and 5 bases, with 6 bases remaining between them. CDR3 loop: CASSGATGELFF. CDR3 bases: TGTGCCAGCAGTGGAGCAACCGGGGAGCTGTTTTTT.

CDR3 sequence reads: CAWSTNRDQPQHF. The CDR3 coding sequence is TGTGCCTGGAGTACCAACAGGGACCAGCCCCAGCATTTT. The V and J genes are TRBV30 and TRBJ1-5; tentative D call: TRBD1 (6 bases). Germline CDR1 GTSNPN, CDR2 SVGIG (reference sequence). CDR3 length: 13 residues. V lost 2 bases, J lost 7 bases, and 12 bases lay in between. The full variable domain, in which reference TRBV30 and TRBJ1-5 provide the parts outside the CDR3, is SQTIHQWPATLVQPVGSPLSLECTVEGTSNPNLYWYRQAAGRGLQLLFYSVGIGQISSEVPQNLSASRPQDRQFILSSKKLLLSDSGFYLCAWSTNRDQPQHFGDGTRLSIL.

The chain is built from TRBV6-6 and TRBJ1-2; the match to TRBD1 covers 7 bases. The trim removed 6 bases at V and 0 bases at J, leaving 7 bases unmatched. The length of the CDR3 is 15 residues. Germline assignment: CDR1 MNHNY and CDR2 SVGAGI (reference sequence). This CDR3 reads CASSQPGGPNYGYTF. The CDR3 nucleotides read TGTGCCAGCAGCCAACCAGGGGGGCCTAACTATGGCTACACCTTC.

This rearrangement joins TRBV7-2 to TRBJ1-1, with a possible D match to TRBD1 (6 bases). Germline V lookup: CDR1 SGHTA, CDR2 FQGNSA. The CDR3 runs to 15 residues. With 5 bases removed from V and 11 bases from J, the gap between germline ends came to 24 bases. Written as DNA, the CDR3 is TGTGCCAGCAGCCGTTATTTTACACAGGGAGGTTGGGCTTTCTTT. Protein product: CASSRYFTQGGWAFF.